This T cell receptor beta chain was documented in a study of beta chain features in type 1 diabetes. General study points: It was among patients, rather than healthy donors, that naive, central memory and Treg TCRB repertoires appeared more similar. When Type 1 diabetes patients were examined, their TCRB CDR3s proved moderately but significantly shorter in all four CD4+ subsets.

The investigators reverse transcribed all of the isolated RNA, so they sequenced expressed TCRB transcripts. Deep immunoSEQ sequencing covered naive, central memory and regulatory T cell samples. Data came from immunoSEQ multiplex PCR; TCRdb stores just in-frame clones and leaves some out. Of some 170,000 clones detected, 63% appear once; the ten largest clones hold about 0.089%. This CDR3 is built from 13 residues. Trimming pared 6 bases from V and 5 bases from J, leaving 13 bases between. In germline, CDR1 is MNHNY, CDR2 SVGAGI (reference sequence). Donors contributed one heparinised blood draw apiece, averaging approximately 100 mL. CD4+ cells of the naive, central memory, regulatory and stem cell-like memory types were sorted via CD45RO/CCR7/CD25/CD127/CD95/CD27. This clone came up once. Antigen unknown.

This TCR was recovered from a man younger than 45 with type 1 diabetes. Sequencing was performed on naive CD4+ T cells from blood. V and J are TRBV6-6 and TRBJ2-5; D gene unclear. In DNA, the CDR3 is TGTGCCAGCAGACCGGAGTCGTGGGAGACCCAGTACTTC. It yields the protein CASRPESWETQYF.